Listed here are 17 T cell receptor beta chains from one sample, sequenced in a study of a mutant IDH1 vaccine in newly diagnosed glioma (dated by TCRdb to about 2021). Their target antigens are unknown. The time point tag for this specimen amounts to: week 23, last vaccination. Each vaccine dose, consisting of 300 ug of a 20-mer mutant IDH1 peptide in Montanide, was administered subcutaneously with topical imiquimod. The library came from the immunoSEQ multiplex PCR assay. Drawn from immuneACCESS, this table holds only the in-frame rearrangements with V and J called that TCRdb kept. Clones are partly lost; checked studies trace under half to an unresolved V gene and leave the rest unexplained. The sample has approximately 43,000 clones on record, 60% to 85% of them singletons. The ten top clones hold around 6.5% of the sample. The sequencing here drew on PBMCs, taken from a glioma patient whose treatment included an IDH1 peptide vaccine. All receptors come from a woman between 40 and 50 years old with glioma. Some clones in this sample may be carry-over from other donors' samples.

CDR3 amino acids: CASSNRQGLVTEAFF. In DNA, the CDR3 is TGTGCCAGCAGCAATCGACAGGGATTAGTCACTGAAGCTTTCTTT. This sequence joins TRBV7-6 and TRBJ1-1; 7 bases map to TRBD1. Per the germline V gene, CDR1 is SGHVS and CDR2 is FNYEAQ. The CDR3 is 15 amino acids. Trimming cost V 5 bases and J 4 bases; bases outside gene matches: 10.

The gene calls are TRBV6-5 and TRBJ2-7; perhaps TRBD1 as D (6 bases). V was pared by 6 bases and J by 2 bases, with 8 bases between. CDR3 length: 12 amino acids. Germline CDR1 and CDR2: MNHEY and SVGAGI. As DNA, the CDR3 is TGTGCCAGCAGAGGGGGACCCTACGAGCAGTACTTC. Its protein product is CASRGGPYEQYF.

The rearrangement links TRBV6-5 to TRBJ1-1; D not resolved. Trimming removed 2 bases from V and 5 bases from J, with 12 bases in between. CDR1 MNHEY and CDR2 SVGAGI come from the germline V gene. The CDR3 is 14 amino acids. The CDR3 coding sequence is TGTGCCAGCAGTTACGCGTCAGGCCGAACTGAAGCTTTCTTT. It codes for CASSYASGRTEAFF.

The rearrangement uses TRBV10-3 and TRBJ1-1, with D unresolved. Germline loops: CDR1 ENHRY, CDR2 SYGVKD. The ends were cut back, 5 bases at V and 0 bases at J, with 22 bases in the middle. This CDR3 is built from 18 residues. The CDR3 coding sequence is TGTGCCATCAGTAACCCGGCCGGGCGCTATAGTATGAACACTGAAGCTTTCTTT. Amino acid sequence: CAISNPAGRYSMNTEAFF.

This clone has just a few counts. The rearrangement uses TRBV4-3 and TRBJ2-5; no clear D. From germline, CDR1 is LGHNA and CDR2 YSLEER. The length of the CDR3 is 13 residues. V lost 4 bases to trimming and J lost 2 bases, with 8 bases between them. CDR3 in amino acids: CASSLTKQETQYF. CDR3 bases: TGCGCCAGCAGCCTTACAAAACAAGAGACCCAGTACTTC.

J is TRBJ1-3 and V is TRBV9, with no clear D. Per the germline V gene, CDR1 is SGDLS and CDR2 is YYNGEE. V was cut by 6 bases and J by 0 bases, with 19 bases left in between. The CDR3 runs 17 residues. The DNA of the CDR3 is TGTGCCAGCACCAACTCTAAGACGGGGAACTCTGGAAACACCATATATTTT. Translation gives CASTNSKTGNSGNTIYF.

V usage is TRBV5-6 and J usage is TRBJ2-7; 7 positions agree with TRBD1. The CDR3 is made up of 16 amino acids. The germline CDR1 and CDR2 sequences are SGHDT and YYEEEE. V was clipped by 0 bases and J by 2 bases; unmatched bases: 8. CDR3 sequence (DNA): TGTGCCAGCAGCTTGGGGGGCAGGGGGTTTCCCTACGAGCAGTACTTC. Translated, it gives CASSLGGRGFPYEQYF.

The chain uses TRBV4-3 and TRBJ2-3; no definite D call. CDR1 LGHNA and CDR2 YSLEER come from the germline V gene. This CDR3 comprises 17 residues. Trimming shortened V by 5 bases and J by 4 bases, and 22 bases separated the two germline ends. The CDR3 region has the DNA TGCGCCAGCAGCTTACGGCCCCCGGGTCAGGCCGCAGATACGCAGTATTTT. This sequence encodes CASSLRPPGQAADTQYF.

The gene calls are TRBV18 and TRBJ2-3, with D possibly being TRBD1 (6 bases). Germline lookup yields CDR1 KGHSH and CDR2 LQKENI. This CDR3 has 13 amino acids. Trimming removed 5 bases at V and 5 bases at J, with 11 bases between. The CDR3 sequence: CASSSNRVDTQYF. CDR3 DNA sequence: TGTGCCAGCTCATCAAACAGGGTAGATACGCAGTATTTT.

V gene TRBV28 combines with J gene TRBJ2-3, with D unclear. Looked up from germline, CDR1 is MDHEN and CDR2 is SYDVKM. Between the trimmed V and J ends, which lost 6 bases and 5 bases, there was a span of 9 bases. The CDR3 loop spans 12 amino acids. The CDR3 is CASRQTGDTQYF. In DNA form, the CDR3 reads TGTGCCAGCAGACAAACGGGAGATACGCAGTATTTT.

The CDR3 protein is CATSTGGEQPQHF. For the CDR3, the DNA is TGTGCCACCTCGACAGGGGGCGAGCAGCCCCAGCATTTT. V gene TRBV27 combines with J gene TRBJ1-5; the match to TRBD1 covers 10 bases. Germline V gives CDR1 MNHEY, CDR2 SMNVEV (reference sequence). This CDR3 spans 13 amino acids. V was clipped by 10 bases and J by 7 bases; unmatched bases: 7.

The chain couples TRBV19 to TRBJ1-1; 9 bases are shared with TRBD1. The CDR3 covers 13 residues. CDR1 and CDR2 (germline): LNHDA, SQIVND (reference sequence). Unmatched junction bases numbered 11, after V lost 10 bases and J lost 8 bases. CDR3 nucleotides: TGTGCCACCGTCGGGACAGGGTTCCCCGAAGCTTTCTTT. Its translation: CATVGTGFPEAFF.

Only a few counts were recorded for this clone. CDR3 residues: CASSQGQAFSYEQYF. The CDR3 nucleotides are TGCGCCAGCAGTCAGGGACAGGCGTTTTCCTACGAGCAGTACTTC. The chain is built from TRBV4-1 and TRBJ2-7; 8 bases are a match to TRBD1. Germline CDR1 is MGHRA and CDR2 is YSYEKL. V gave up 6 bases and J gave up 1 base; unmatched junction bases: 8. This CDR3 has 15 amino acids.

A remark on this clone: Other nucleotide sequences from this sample produce the same CDR3. The V call is TRBV7-2, the J call TRBJ1-2; 9 bases fit TRBD1. The V segment lost 4 bases and the J segment 8 bases; nucleotides outside the gene matches: 5. The CDR3 runs 13 residues. Germline CDR1 SGHTA, CDR2 FQGNSA. DNA for the CDR3: TGTGCCAGCAGCTCGGGACAGGGTAACGGCTACACCTTC. Residues: CASSSGQGNGYTF.

This clone was observed a few times. V is TRBV28 and J is TRBJ1-4, with 7 positions matching TRBD1. V gave up 4 bases and J gave up 7 bases; unmatched junction bases: 9. This CDR3 is built from 15 residues. Per germline, CDR1 MDHEN and CDR2 SYDVKM. Here the CDR3 reads CASSWGFRGGEKLFF. DNA of the CDR3: TGTGCCAGCAGTTGGGGCTTCAGGGGGGGTGAAAAACTGTTTTTT.

This clone has just one count. The CDR3 DNA follows: TGTGCCAGCAGCCAAGGGGGTGCAGATACGCAGTATTTT. Amino acid sequence: CASSQGGADTQYF. The chain links TRBV7-2 to TRBJ2-3; possible D gene TRBD1, 6 bases. Germline V CDR1 and CDR2: SGHTA, FQGNSA. Trimming shortened V by 5 bases and J by 4 bases, and 10 bases separated the two germline ends. The CDR3 covers 13 residues.

V and J are TRBV14 and TRBJ2-7; D is undetermined. Germline V gives CDR1 SGHDN, CDR2 FVKESK. The CDR3 consists of 13 residues. The germline V and J ends were trimmed by 0 bases and 8 bases, with 11 bases remaining between them. CDR3 bases: TGTGCCAGCAGCCAAGATACTCTGGGGAAGCAGTACTTC. This sequence encodes CASSQDTLGKQYF.